These 13 T cell receptor beta chains were sequenced from one sample in a study of cytomegalovirus exposure and HLA in healthy donors. The PCR used 60 Vbeta and 13 Jbeta primers. The data were produced by immunoSEQ multiplex PCR, yet TCRdb's version contains in-frame clones alone and is incomplete. The sample holds around 99,000 clones; 76% are singletons and the top ten take 7.7%. Material for sequencing was PBMCs. These TCRs come from a woman aged 45-65 years in good health and CMV-seropositive.

The sample holds one count of this clone. The chain uses TRBV5-6 and TRBJ1-1, with D unclear. The V end was cut by 4 bases, the J end by 5 bases, with 15 bases between. The CDR3 totals 14 residues. CDR1 is SGHDT, CDR2 YYEEEE, per germline. CDR3 sequence reads: CASSRRGLGTEAFF. CDR3 nucleotides: TGTGCCAGCAGCCGTCGGGGTCTGGGGACTGAAGCTTTCTTT.

The rearrangement joins TRBV11-2 to TRBJ1-3; 7 positions match TRBD1. The CDR3 covers 18 residues. The trim removed 4 bases at V and 0 bases at J, leaving 12 bases unmatched. Germline CDR1 SGHAT, CDR2 FQNNGV. For the CDR3, the DNA is TGTGCCAGCAGCTCCAAACGGCCGGGACAGAGCTCTGGAAACACCATATATTTT. This gives the protein CASSSKRPGQSSGNTIYF.

This clone was counted once. This chain links TRBV9 with TRBJ2-1; the D gene is possibly TRBD2 (5 bases). Trimming cost V 5 bases and J 8 bases, with 14 bases left between them. From germline, CDR1 is SGDLS and CDR2 YYNGEE. The CDR3 runs 13 residues. CDR3 amino acids: CASSAGLNYEQFF. The CDR3 DNA follows: TGTGCCAGCAGTGCAGGACTCAACTATGAGCAGTTCTTC.

The CDR3 region is CASVSAAGKGEQYF. The CDR3 DNA follows: TGTGCCAGCGTTTCTGCTGCGGGAAAGGGCGAGCAGTACTTC. The rearrangement uses TRBV7-9 and TRBJ2-7, with TRBD2 as a possible D gene (6 bases). CDR1 and CDR2 from the germline V gene are SEHNR and FQNEAQ (reference sequence). V lost 8 bases to trimming and J lost 6 bases, with 20 bases between them. The CDR3 has 14 amino acids.

This clone was recorded once. An end of the junction does not agree with germline; a read error may underlie this. The chain couples TRBV6-5 to TRBJ1-1; D gene ambiguous. CDR3 length: 14 residues. Per germline, CDR1 MNHEY and CDR2 SVGAGI. CDR3 nucleotide sequence: TGTGCCTGCAGCAGAGGGCTCATGAACACTGAAGCTTTCTTT. Protein sequence: CACSRGLMNTEAFF.

In regard to this clone: Germline and junction disagree at one end, which may indicate a read error. V usage is TRBV7-9 and J usage is TRBJ1-5, with 8 bases fitting TRBD1. CDR3 length: 15 amino acids. Per the germline V gene, CDR1 is SEHNR and CDR2 is FQNEAQ (reference sequence). The CDR3 loop reads CSSSPGTGNNQPQHF. The CDR3 bases are TGTTCCAGCAGCCCAGGGACAGGAAATAATCAGCCCCAGCATTTT.

This clone showed up just a few times. The V and J genes are TRBV5-6 and TRBJ2-1, with D perhaps matching TRBD2 (5 bases). The V gene lost 3 bases and the J gene lost 0 bases, with 13 bases spanning the gap. Per the germline V gene, CDR1 is SGHDT and CDR2 is YYEEEE. CDR3 length equals 16 residues. In nucleotides, the CDR3 is TGTGCCAGCAGCTCCGGGAAGGGAAACTCCTACAATGAGCAGTTCTTC. Translating gives CASSSGKGNSYNEQFF.

The chain combines TRBV11-2 with TRBJ2-1; D is possibly TRBD1 (6 bases). Trimming took 5 bases from V and 12 from J, leaving 17 bases between them. Germline V lookup: CDR1 SGHAT, CDR2 FQNNGV. This CDR3 is built from 13 residues. CDR3: CASSEPRGGVQFF. CDR3 nucleotides: TGTGCCAGCAGCGAACCCAGGGGTGGTGTGCAGTTCTTC.

This clone was picked up a small number of times. The rearrangement joins TRBV9 to TRBJ2-5; D is unclear. The CDR3 loop spans 12 amino acids. Per germline, CDR1 SGDLS and CDR2 YYNGEE. V lost 4 bases, J lost 5 bases, and 9 bases lay in between. The CDR3 here is CASSPTGETQYF. The CDR3, as DNA: TGTGCCAGCAGCCCGACCGGGGAGACCCAGTACTTC.

The chain couples TRBV5-6 to TRBJ2-3, with TRBD2 identical over 9 bases. The V gene's germline CDR1 is SGHDT and CDR2 YYEEEE. V lost 4 bases, J lost 1 base, and 10 bases stayed unmatched. The CDR3 sequence is 17 residues long. Here the CDR3 reads CASSIPGGREGTDTQYF. The CDR3 DNA reads as TGTGCCAGCAGCATCCCTGGCGGGAGGGAAGGCACAGATACGCAGTATTTT.

V is TRBV10-3 and J is TRBJ2-6, with D possibly TRBD2 on 6 matching bases. Germline CDR1 reads ENHRY; CDR2 reads SYGVKD. The CDR3 covers 14 residues. V lost 7 bases to trimming and J lost 1 base, with 8 bases between them. For the CDR3, the DNA is TGTGCCATCATGGGGACTTCTGGGGCCAACGTCCTGACTTTC. Translated, it gives CAIMGTSGANVLTF.

The chain links TRBV9 to TRBJ2-1; 9 bases agree with TRBD2. Germline assignment: CDR1 SGDLS and CDR2 YYNGEE. The J segment lost 6 bases and the V segment lost 0 bases, leaving 4 bases of the junction unmatched. The CDR3 has 15 amino acids. CDR3: CASSVAAGGLNEQFF. The CDR3 coding sequence is TGTGCCAGCAGCGTAGCTGCGGGGGGGCTCAATGAGCAGTTCTTC. Using reference TRBV9 and TRBJ2-1 for the parts outside the CDR3, the full variable domain is DSGVTQTPKHLITATGQRVTLRCSPRSGDLSVYWYQQSLDQGLQFLIQYYNGEERAKGNILERFSAQQFPDLHSELNLSSLELGDSALYFCASSVAAGGLNEQFFGPGTRLTVL.

The chain employs TRBV7-2 and TRBJ1-1; perhaps TRBD1 as D (6 bases). Germline V gene sequence: CDR1 SGHTA, CDR2 FQGNSA. V was pared by 5 bases and J by 4 bases, with 14 bases between. The CDR3 runs 14 residues. CDR3 region: CASSSQGSGTEAFF. For the CDR3, the DNA is TGTGCCAGCAGCAGTCAGGGGTCGGGCACTGAAGCTTTCTTT. The variable domain in full, with the rest retrieved from reference TRBV7-2 and TRBJ1-1, is GAGVSQSPSNKVTEKGKDVELRCDPISGHTALYWYRQSLGQGLEFLIYFQGNSAPDKSGLPSDRFSAERTGGSVSTLTIQRTQQEDSAVYLCASSSQGSGTEAFFGQGTRLTVV.